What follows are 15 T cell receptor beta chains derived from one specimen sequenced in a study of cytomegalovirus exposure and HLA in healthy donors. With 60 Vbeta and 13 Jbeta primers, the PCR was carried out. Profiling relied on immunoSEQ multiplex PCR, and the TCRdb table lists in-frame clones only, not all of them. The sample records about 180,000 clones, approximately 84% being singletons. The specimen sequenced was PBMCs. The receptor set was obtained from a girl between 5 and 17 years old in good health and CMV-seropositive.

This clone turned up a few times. The CDR3 DNA follows: TGTGCCAGCTCACTCGGAGGGAACTATGGCTACACCTTC. Protein sequence: CASSLGGNYGYTF. The chain links TRBV18 to TRBJ1-2; D gene ambiguous. This CDR3 comprises 13 residues. V lost 4 bases, J lost 2 bases, and 8 bases lay in between. CDR1 is KGHSH, CDR2 LQKENI, per germline.

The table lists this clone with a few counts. CDR3 DNA: TGTGCCAGTAGGCCCCCCGGCAGGGCGTACGAGCAGTACTTC. Protein product: CASRPPGRAYEQYF. The rearrangement joins TRBV19 to TRBJ2-7, with D possibly being TRBD1 (5 bases). V lost 6 bases and J 4 bases, leaving 16 bases between the germline ends. The CDR3 runs to 14 residues. CDR1 and CDR2 (germline): LNHDA, SQIVND (reference sequence).

The CDR3 DNA is TGTGCCAGCTCGGGACAGAACAATCAGCCCCAGCATTTT. Protein product: CASSGQNNQPQHF. The chain combines TRBV18 with TRBJ1-5; 7 positions agree with TRBD1. Germline V CDR1 and CDR2: KGHSH, LQKENI. The CDR3 totals 13 residues. The ends lost 6 bases at V and 3 bases at J; junction bases unmatched: 2.

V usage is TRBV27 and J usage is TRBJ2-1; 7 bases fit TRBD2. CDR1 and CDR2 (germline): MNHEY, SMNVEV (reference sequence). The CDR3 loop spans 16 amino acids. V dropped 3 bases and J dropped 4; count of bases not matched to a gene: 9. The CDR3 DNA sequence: TGTGCCAGCAGTTTCCTAGCGGAGACAATTTACAATGAGCAGTTCTTC. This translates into CASSFLAETIYNEQFF.

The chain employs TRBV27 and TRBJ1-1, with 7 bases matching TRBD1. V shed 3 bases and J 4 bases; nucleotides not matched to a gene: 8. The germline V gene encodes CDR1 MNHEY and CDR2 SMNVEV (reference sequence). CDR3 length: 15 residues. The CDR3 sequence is CASSFKGGLFTEAFF. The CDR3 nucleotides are TGTGCCAGCAGTTTTAAAGGGGGCTTGTTCACTGAAGCTTTCTTT.

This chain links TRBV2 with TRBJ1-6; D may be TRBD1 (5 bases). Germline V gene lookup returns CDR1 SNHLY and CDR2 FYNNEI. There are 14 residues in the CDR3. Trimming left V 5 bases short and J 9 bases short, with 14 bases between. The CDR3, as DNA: TGTGCCAGCAGTCAACAGGTTACGGGTTCACCCCTCCACTTT. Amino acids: CASSQQVTGSPLHF.

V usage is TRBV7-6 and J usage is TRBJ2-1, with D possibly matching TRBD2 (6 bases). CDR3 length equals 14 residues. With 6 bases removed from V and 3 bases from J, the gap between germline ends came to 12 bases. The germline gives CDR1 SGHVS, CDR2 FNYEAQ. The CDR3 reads CASREGASYNEQFF. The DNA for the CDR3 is TGTGCCAGCAGGGAGGGAGCTAGCTACAATGAGCAGTTCTTC.

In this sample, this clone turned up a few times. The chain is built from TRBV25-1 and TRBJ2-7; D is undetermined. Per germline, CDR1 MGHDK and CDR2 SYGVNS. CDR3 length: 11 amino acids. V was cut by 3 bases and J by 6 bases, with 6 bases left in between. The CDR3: CASSDPREQYF. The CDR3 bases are TGTGCCAGCAGTGACCCCCGCGAGCAGTACTTC.

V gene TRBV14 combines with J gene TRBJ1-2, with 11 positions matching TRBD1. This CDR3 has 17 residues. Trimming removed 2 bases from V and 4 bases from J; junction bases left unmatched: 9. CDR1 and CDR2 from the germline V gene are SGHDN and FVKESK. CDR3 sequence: CASSQTGTGGLPYGYTF. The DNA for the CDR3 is TGTGCCAGCAGCCAAACCGGGACAGGGGGTCTCCCCTATGGCTACACCTTC.

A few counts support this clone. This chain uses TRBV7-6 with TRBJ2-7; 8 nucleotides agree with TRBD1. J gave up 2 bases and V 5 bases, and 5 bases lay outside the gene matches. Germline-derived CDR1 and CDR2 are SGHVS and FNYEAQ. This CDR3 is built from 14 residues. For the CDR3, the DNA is TGTGCCAGCAGCGCTCGACAGGGGACCTACGAGCAGTACTTC. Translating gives CASSARQGTYEQYF.

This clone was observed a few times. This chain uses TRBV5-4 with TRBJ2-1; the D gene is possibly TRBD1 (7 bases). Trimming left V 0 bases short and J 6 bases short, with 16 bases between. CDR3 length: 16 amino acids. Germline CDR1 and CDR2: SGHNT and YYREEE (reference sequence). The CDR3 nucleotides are TGTGCCAGCAGCTTGGCAACAGGGGAGGTTGGCAATGAGCAGTTCTTC. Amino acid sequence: CASSLATGEVGNEQFF.

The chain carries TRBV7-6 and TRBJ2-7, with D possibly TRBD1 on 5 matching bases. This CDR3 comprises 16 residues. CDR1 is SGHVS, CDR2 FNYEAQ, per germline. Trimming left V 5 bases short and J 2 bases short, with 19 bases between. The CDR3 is CASSPDFWGPAYEQYF. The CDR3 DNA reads TGTGCCAGCAGCCCCGACTTCTGGGGCCCTGCCTACGAGCAGTACTTC.

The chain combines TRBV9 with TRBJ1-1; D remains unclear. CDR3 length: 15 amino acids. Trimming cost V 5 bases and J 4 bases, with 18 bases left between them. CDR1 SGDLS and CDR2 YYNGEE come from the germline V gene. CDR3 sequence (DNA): TGTGCCAGCAGAGTCGGTGCGGGAGTTTTCACTGAAGCTTTCTTT. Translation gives CASRVGAGVFTEAFF.

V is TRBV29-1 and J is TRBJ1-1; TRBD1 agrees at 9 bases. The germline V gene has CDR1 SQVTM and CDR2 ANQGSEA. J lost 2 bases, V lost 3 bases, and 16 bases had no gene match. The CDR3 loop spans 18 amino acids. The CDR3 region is CSVEGAQTGGWSNTEAFF. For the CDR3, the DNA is TGCAGCGTTGAGGGGGCTCAGACAGGGGGATGGAGTAACACTGAAGCTTTCTTT.

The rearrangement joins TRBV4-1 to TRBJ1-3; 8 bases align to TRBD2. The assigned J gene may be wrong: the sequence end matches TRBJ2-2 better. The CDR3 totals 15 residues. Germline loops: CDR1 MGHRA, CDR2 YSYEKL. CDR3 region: CASSQPGGRVGELFF. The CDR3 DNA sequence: TGCGCCAGCAGCCAGCCGGGAGGGCGGGTCGGGGAGCTGTTTTTT.